This T cell receptor beta chain originates from a study of type 1 regulatory T cells. Background on the study: T-allo10 is an in vitro-generated, Tr1-enriched CD4 T cell product specific for alloantigen.

Trimming cost V 6 bases and J 8 bases; bases outside gene matches: 12. CDR3 size: 15 residues. TCRdb ran MiXCR on the reads and lists one entry per CDR3 protein. The repertoire holds 80,000 to 100,000 distinct CDR3 sequences, with about a third as singletons. This clonotype was observed a few times. Sample: CD4+ T cells, either the whole sample or a sorted fraction (not recorded which). This sequence was found in a human donor in good health. The V call is TRBV12-3 or TRBV12-4, the J call TRBJ1-2; 10 positions match TRBD1. CDR3 region: CASRRTGGVFGGYTF. In DNA form, the CDR3 reads TGTGCCAGCAGACGGACAGGGGGAGTGTTTGGAGGCTACACCTTC.